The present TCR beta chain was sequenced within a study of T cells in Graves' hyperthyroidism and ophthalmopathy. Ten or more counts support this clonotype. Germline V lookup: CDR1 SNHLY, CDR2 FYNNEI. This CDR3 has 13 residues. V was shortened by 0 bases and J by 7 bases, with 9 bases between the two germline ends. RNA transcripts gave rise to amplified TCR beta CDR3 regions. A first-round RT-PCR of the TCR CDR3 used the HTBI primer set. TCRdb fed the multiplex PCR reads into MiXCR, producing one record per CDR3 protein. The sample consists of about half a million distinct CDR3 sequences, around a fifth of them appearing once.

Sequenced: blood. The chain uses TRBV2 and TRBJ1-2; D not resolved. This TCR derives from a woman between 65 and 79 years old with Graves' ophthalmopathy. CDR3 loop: CASSEAGQIGYTF. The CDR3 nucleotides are TGTGCCAGCAGTGAAGCAGGTCAGATTGGCTACACCTTC.